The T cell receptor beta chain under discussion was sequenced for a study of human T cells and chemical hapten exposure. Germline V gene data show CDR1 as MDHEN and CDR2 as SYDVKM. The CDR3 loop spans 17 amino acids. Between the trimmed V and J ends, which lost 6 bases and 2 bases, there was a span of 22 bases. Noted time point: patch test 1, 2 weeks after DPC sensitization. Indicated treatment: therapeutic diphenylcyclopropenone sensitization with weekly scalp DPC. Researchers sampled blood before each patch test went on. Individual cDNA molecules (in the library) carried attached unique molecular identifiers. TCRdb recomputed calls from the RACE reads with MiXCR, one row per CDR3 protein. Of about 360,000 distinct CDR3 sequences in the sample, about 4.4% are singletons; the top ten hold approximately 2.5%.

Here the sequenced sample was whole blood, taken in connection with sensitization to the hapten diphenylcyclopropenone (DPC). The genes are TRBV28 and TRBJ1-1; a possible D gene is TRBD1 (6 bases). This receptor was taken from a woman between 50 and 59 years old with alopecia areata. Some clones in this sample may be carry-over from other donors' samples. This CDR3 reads CASRLTGARRINTEAFF. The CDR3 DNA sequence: TGTGCCAGCAGACTTACGGGGGCGCGGCGAATAAACACTGAAGCTTTCTTT. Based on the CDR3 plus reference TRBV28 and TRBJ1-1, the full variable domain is DVKVTQSSRYLVKRTGEKVFLECVQDMDHENMFWYRQDPGLGLRLIYFSYDVKMKEKGDIPEGYSVSREKKERFSLILESASTNQTSMYLCASRLTGARRINTEAFFGQGTRLTVV.